The 9 T cell receptor beta chains in this list originate from one sample, sequenced in a study of T-cell reconstitution after alpha-beta-depleted transplantation in children. Unique molecular identifiers tagged the TCRbeta library. One entry per CDR3 protein, called by TCRdb with MiXCR from the PCR reads. The sample includes approximately 190,000 distinct CDR3 sequences, approximately 8.4% of them seen just once. Sample: PBMCs, mostly from graft donor cells, taken 360 days after TCRalphabeta/CD19-depleted stem cell transplant. Receptor source: a male patient aged 2 to 9 who had a stem cell transplant for acute myeloid leukemia, so the T cells may come from the graft donor.

This clonotype was observed a few times. This chain connects TRBV20-1 to TRBJ2-5; the match to TRBD1 covers 8 bases. The CDR3 contains 14 residues. Looked up from germline, CDR1 is DFQATT and CDR2 is SNEGSKA (reference sequence). V was clipped by 3 bases and J by 5 bases; unmatched bases: 8. The CDR3 region has the DNA TGCAGTGCTAGTGTACAGGGGGAAGGGGAGACCCAGTACTTC. Translating it yields CSASVQGEGETQYF.

At least ten counts were recorded for this clonotype. This chain uses TRBV29-1 with TRBJ2-7; D not certain. Germline CDR1 reads SQVTM; CDR2 reads ANQGSEA. The length of the CDR3 is 14 residues. V dropped 0 bases and J dropped 1 base, with 10 bases sitting between them. DNA for the CDR3: TGCAGCGTTGAAGATCCGCCTAGGTCCTACGAGCAGTACTTC. Residues: CSVEDPPRSYEQYF.

This clonotype appeared a few times. The genes are TRBV5-6 and TRBJ2-3; D perhaps matches TRBD2 (5 bases). Trimming took off 0 bases at V and 2 bases at J, with 10 bases between the two ends. The CDR3 covers 15 residues. The germline V gene encodes CDR1 SGHDT and CDR2 YYEEEE. The CDR3 spells CASSLEWGATDTQYF. The CDR3 region has the DNA TGTGCCAGCAGCTTGGAATGGGGAGCCACAGATACGCAGTATTTT.

The chain recombines TRBV12-3 or TRBV12-4 with TRBJ1-1; D might be TRBD1 (6 bases). The V end was cut by 3 bases, the J end by 0 bases, with 11 bases between. The CDR3 extends over 15 amino acids. CDR3: CASSLAGGMNTEAFF. The DNA of the CDR3 is TGTGCCAGCAGTTTGGCCGGGGGCATGAACACTGAAGCTTTCTTT.

The chain recombines TRBV10-2 with TRBJ1-6; TRBD1 might be the D (5 bases). The CDR3 spans 15 residues. Trimming cost V 3 bases and J 2 bases, with 8 bases left between them. Germline V gene lookup returns CDR1 WSHSY and CDR2 SAAADI. Here the CDR3 DNA reads TGCGCCAGCAGTGACAGGGAAACCTATAATTCACCCCTCCACTTT. The encoded protein is CASSDRETYNSPLHF.

The chain is built from TRBV2 and TRBJ2-2, with TRBD1 identical over 7 bases. The junction had 4 bases not matched to a gene; V was cut back by 5 bases and J by 1 base. Germline-derived CDR1 and CDR2 are SNHLY and FYNNEI. The CDR3 covers 15 residues. The CDR3 loop is CASSKQGKNTGELFF. The DNA for the CDR3 is TGTGCCAGCAGTAAACAGGGGAAGAACACCGGGGAGCTGTTTTTT.

The CDR3 DNA reads TGCAGTGCTAGAGGCTTAGGTGGGGCGTTTTCCTACGAGCAGTACTTC. It yields the protein CSARGLGGAFSYEQYF. The chain is built from TRBV20-1 and TRBJ2-7, with D maybe TRBD1 (5 bases). In germline, CDR1 is DFQATT, CDR2 SNEGSKA (reference sequence). The V end lost 1 base, the J end lost 1 base, and 17 bases lay between the germline ends. This CDR3 has 16 residues.

This chain uses TRBV20-1 with TRBJ1-2, with 7 bases matching TRBD1. This CDR3 comprises 16 residues. The V gene's germline CDR1 is DFQATT and CDR2 SNEGSKA (reference sequence). J gave up 0 bases and V 1 base, and 8 bases lay outside the gene matches. The CDR3 DNA is TGCAGTGCTAGAGCCTCGGCGGGACAGACTAACTATGGCTACACCTTC. It is translated as CSARASAGQTNYGYTF.

The chain recombines TRBV5-8 with TRBJ2-1, with D perhaps matching TRBD1 or TRBD2 (6 bases each). Trimming removed 2 bases at V and 9 bases at J, with 15 bases between. The germline gives CDR1 SGHTS, CDR2 YDEGEE. The CDR3 contains 14 residues. CDR3 protein: CASSLGRGGIEQFF. As DNA, the CDR3 is TGTGCCAGCAGCTTAGGCAGGGGAGGAATTGAGCAGTTCTTC.